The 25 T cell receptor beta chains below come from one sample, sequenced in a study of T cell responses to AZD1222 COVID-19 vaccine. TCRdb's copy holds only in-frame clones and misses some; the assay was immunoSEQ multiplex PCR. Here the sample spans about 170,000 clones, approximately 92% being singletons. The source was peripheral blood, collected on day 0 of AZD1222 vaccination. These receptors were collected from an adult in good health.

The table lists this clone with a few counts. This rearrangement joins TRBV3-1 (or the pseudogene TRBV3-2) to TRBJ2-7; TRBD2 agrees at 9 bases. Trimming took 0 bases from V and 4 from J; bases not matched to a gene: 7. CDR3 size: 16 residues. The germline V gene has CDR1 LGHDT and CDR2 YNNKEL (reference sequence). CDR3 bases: TGTGCCAGCAGCCAAGATACCCTAGCGGGATCGTACGAGCAGTACTTC. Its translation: CASSQDTLAGSYEQYF.

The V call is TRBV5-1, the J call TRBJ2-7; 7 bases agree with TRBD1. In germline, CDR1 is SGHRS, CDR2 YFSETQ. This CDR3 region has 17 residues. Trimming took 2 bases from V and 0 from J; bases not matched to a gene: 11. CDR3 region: CASSLRNGQVSSYEQYF. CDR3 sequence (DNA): TGCGCCAGCAGCTTACGAAACGGACAGGTCAGCTCCTACGAGCAGTACTTC.

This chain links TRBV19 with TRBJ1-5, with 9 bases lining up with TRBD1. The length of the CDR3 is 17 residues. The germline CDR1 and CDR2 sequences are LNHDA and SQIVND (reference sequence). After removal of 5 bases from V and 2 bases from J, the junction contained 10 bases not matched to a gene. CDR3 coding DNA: TGTGCCAGTAGTCCCACCGGGACAGGGATGGGCAATCAGCCCCAGCATTTT. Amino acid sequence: CASSPTGTGMGNQPQHF. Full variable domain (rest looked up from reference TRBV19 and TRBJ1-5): DGGITQSPKYLFRKEGQNVTLSCEQNLNHDAMYWYRQDPGQGLRLIYYSQIVNDFQKGDIAEGYSVSREKKESFPLTVTSAQKNPTAFYLCASSPTGTGMGNQPQHFGDGTRLSIL.

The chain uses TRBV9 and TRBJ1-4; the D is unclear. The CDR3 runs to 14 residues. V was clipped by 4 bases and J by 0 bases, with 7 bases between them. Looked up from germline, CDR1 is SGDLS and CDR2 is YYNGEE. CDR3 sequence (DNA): TGTGCCAGCAGCACCGGAACAACTAATGAAAAACTGTTTTTT. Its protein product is CASSTGTTNEKLFF.

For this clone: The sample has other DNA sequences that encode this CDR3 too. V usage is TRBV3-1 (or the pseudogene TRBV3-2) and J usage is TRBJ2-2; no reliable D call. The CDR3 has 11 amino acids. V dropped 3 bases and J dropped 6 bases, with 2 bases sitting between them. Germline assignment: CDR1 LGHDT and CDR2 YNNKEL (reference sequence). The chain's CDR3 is CASSQAGELFF. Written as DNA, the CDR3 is TGTGCCAGCAGCCAGGCCGGGGAGCTGTTTTTT.

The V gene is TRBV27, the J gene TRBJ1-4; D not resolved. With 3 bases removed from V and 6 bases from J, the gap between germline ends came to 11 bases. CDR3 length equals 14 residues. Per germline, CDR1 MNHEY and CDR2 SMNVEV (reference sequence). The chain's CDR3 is CASSLRSGYEKLFF. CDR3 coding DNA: TGTGCCAGCAGTTTGCGCTCGGGATATGAAAAACTGTTTTTT.

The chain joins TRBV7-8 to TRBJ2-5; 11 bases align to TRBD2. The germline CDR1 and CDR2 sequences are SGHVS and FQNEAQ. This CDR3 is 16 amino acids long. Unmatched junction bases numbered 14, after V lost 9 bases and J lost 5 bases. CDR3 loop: CASYSSGGISGETQYF. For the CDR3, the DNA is TGTGCCAGTTATTCTAGCGGGGGGATCTCCGGGGAGACCCAGTACTTC.

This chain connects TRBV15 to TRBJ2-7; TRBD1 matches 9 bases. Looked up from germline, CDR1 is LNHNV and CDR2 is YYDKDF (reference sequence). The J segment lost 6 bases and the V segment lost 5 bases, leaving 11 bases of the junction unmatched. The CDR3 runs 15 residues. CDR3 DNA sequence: TGTGCCACCAGCCGGCCGGGACAGGGAAGGGGCGAGCAGTACTTC. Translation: CATSRPGQGRGEQYF.

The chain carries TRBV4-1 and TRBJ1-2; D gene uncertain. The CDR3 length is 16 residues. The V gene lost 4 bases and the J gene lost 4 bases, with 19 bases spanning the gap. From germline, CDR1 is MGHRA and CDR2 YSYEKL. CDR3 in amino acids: CASSPGGLGLPYGYTF. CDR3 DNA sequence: TGCGCCAGCAGCCCAGGTGGGTTAGGACTACCCTATGGCTACACCTTC.

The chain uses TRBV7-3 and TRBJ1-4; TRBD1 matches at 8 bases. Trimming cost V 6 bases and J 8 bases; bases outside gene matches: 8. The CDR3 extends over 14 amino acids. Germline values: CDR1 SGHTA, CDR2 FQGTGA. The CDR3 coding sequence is TGTGCCAGCAGGACAGGGGTCTTGTCCGAAAAACTGTTTTTT. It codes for CASRTGVLSEKLFF.

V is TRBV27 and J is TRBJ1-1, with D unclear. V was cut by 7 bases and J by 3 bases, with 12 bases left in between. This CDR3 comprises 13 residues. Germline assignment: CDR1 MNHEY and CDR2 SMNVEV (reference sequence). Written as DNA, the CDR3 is TGTGCCAGCAACCTGGCACCCTACACTGAAGCTTTCTTT. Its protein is CASNLAPYTEAFF.

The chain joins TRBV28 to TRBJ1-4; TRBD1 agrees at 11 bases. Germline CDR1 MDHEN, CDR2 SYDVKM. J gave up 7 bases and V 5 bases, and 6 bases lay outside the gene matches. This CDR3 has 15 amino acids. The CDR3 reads CASSPLDRGLEKLFF. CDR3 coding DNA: TGTGCCAGCAGTCCCCTGGACAGGGGGCTTGAAAAACTGTTTTTT.

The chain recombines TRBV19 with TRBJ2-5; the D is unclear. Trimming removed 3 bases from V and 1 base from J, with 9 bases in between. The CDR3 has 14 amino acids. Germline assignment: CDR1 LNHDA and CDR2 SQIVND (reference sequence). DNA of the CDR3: TGTGCCAGTAGTATCGGCACCGCCCAAGAGACCCAGTACTTC. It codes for CASSIGTAQETQYF.

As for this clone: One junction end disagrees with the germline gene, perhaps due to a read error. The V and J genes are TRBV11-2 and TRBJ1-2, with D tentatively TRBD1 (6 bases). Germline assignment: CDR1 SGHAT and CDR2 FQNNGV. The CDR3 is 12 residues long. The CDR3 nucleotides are TGTGCCAGCAGCCCCGCCCCGGGACAAGACCTCTTC. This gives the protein CASSPAPGQDLF.

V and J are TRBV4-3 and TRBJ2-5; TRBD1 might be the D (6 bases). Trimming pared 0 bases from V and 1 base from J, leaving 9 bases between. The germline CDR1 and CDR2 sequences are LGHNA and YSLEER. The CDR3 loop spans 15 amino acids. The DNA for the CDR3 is TGCGCCAGCAGCCAAGACGTAGGGGGCCAAGAGACCCAGTACTTC. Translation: CASSQDVGGQETQYF.

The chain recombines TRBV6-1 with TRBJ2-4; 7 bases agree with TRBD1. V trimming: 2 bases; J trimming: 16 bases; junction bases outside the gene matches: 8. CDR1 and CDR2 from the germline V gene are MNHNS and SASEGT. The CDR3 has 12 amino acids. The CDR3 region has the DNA TGTGCCAGCAGTGAAACGGGACAGAAGGAATACTTC. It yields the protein CASSETGQKEYF.

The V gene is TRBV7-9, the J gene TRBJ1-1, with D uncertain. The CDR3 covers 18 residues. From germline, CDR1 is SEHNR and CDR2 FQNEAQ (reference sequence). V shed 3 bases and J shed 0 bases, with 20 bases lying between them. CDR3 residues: CASSFPQAPLSMNTEAFF. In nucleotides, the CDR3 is TGTGCCAGCAGCTTTCCTCAGGCCCCCCTTTCGATGAACACTGAAGCTTTCTTT.

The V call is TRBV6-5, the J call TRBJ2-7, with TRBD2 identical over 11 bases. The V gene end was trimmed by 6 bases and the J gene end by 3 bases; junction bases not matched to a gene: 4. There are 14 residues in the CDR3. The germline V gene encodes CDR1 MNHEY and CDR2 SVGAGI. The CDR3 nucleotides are TGTGCCAGCAGCGGCCTAGCGGGGGGCTACGAGCAGTACGTC. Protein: CASSGLAGGYEQYV.

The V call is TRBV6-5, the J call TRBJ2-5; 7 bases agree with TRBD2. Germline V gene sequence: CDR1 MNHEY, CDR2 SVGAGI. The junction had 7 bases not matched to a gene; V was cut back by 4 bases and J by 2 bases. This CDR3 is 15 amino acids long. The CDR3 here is CASSSLRTSQETQYF. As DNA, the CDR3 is TGTGCCAGCAGTTCCCTCCGGACTAGTCAAGAGACCCAGTACTTC.

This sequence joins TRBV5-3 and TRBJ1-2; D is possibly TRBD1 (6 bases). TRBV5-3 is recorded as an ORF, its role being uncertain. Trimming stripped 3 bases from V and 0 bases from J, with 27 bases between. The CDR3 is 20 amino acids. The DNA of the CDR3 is TGTGCCAGAAGCTCGCCCTCGGGGGGGGGCGGTCAGACATCTAACTATGGCTACACCTTC. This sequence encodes CARSSPSGGGGQTSNYGYTF.

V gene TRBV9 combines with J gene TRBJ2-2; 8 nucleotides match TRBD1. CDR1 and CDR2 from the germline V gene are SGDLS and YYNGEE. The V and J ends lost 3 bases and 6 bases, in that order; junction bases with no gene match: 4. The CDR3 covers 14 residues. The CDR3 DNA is TGTGCCAGCAGCGGATCGGACAGGGCCGGGGAGCTGTTTTTT. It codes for CASSGSDRAGELFF.

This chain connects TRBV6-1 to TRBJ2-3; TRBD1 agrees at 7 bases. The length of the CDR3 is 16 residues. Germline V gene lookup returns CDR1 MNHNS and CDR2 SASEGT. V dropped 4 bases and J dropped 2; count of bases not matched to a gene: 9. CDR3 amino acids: CASSASGQADTDTQYF. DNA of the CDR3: TGTGCCAGCAGTGCATCCGGACAGGCAGACACAGATACGCAGTATTTT.

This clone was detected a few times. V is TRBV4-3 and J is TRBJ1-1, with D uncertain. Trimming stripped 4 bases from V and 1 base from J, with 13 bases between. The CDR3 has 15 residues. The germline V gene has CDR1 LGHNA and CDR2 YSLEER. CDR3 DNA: TGCGCCAGCAGCCGAAAGGACGTGACGAACACTGAAGCTTTCTTT. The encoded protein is CASSRKDVTNTEAFF.

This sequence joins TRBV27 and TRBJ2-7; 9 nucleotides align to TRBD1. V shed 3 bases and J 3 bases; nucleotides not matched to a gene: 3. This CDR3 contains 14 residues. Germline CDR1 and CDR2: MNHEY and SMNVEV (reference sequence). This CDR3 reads CASSFTGGLYEQYF. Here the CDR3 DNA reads TGTGCCAGCAGTTTTACAGGGGGCCTCTACGAGCAGTACTTC.

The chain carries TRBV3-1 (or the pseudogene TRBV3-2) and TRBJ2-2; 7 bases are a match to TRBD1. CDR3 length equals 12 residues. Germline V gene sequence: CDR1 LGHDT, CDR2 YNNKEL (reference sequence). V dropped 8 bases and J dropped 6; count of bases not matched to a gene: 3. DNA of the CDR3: TGTGCCAGCGTCAGGGGGTCCGGGGAGCTGTTTTTT. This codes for CASVRGSGELFF.